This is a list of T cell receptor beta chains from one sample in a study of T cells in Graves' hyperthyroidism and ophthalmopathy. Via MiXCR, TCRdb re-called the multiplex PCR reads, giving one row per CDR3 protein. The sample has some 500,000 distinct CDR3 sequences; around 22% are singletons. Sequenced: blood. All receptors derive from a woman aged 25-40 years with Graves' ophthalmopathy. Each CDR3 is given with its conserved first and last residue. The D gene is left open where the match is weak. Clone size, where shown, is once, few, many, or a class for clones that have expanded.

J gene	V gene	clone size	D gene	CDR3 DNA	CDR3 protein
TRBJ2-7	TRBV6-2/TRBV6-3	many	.	TGTGCCAGCAGGGGGGCAGGGAGCTCCTACGAGCAGTACTTC	CASRGAGSSYEQYF
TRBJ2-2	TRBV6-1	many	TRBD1	TGTGCCAGCAGCAAAGGGGGACAGGGGCGATCCGGGGAGCTGTTTTTT	CASSKGGQGRSGELFF
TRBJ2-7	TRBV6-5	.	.	TGTGCCAGCAGTTGGACAGTGTCCTACAAGCAGTACTTC	CASSWTVSYKQYF
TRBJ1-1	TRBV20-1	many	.	TGCAGTTTCGGACGGGAAACTGAAGCTTTCTTT	CSFGRETEAFF
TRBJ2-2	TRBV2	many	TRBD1	TGTGCCAGCATTGGTCAGGGGGCGACCGGGGAGCTGTTTTTT	CASIGQGATGELFF
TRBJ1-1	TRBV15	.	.	TGTGCCACCAGCAGAGCCCGGGGAACCGAAGCTTTCTTT	CATSRARGTEAFF
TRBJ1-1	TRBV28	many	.	TGTGCCAGCAGTTTGAGTGAGCAGAATGAAGCTTTCTTT	CASSLSEQNEAFF
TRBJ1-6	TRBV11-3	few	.	TGTGCCAGCAGCTTTCGGGTGAATAATTCACCCCTCCACTTT	CASSFRVNNSPLHF
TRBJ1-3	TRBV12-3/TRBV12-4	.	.	TGTGCCAGCAACCCTCAGATGAACTCTGGAAACACCATATATTTT	CASNPQMNSGNTIYF
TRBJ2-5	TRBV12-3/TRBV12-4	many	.	TGTGCCAGCAGCTCGGACTATGAAGGAGAGACCCAGTACTTC	CASSSDYEGETQYF
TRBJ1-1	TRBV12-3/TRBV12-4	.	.	TGTGCCAGCAGTTTAGTGCTAAGGGCGAGGGACACTGAAGCTTTCTTT	CASSLVLRARDTEAFF
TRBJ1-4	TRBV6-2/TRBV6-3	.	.	TGTGCCAGCAGTTACAGGGGACCGAATGAAAAACTGTTTTTT	CASSYRGPNEKLFF
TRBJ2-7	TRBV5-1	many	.	TGCGCCAGCAGCGCCGACGGTCTATCCTACGAGCAGTACTTC	CASSADGLSYEQYF
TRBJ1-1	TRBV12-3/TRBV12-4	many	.	TGTGCCAGCAGTTTAAGTGGGGGAGACACTGAAGCTTTCTTT	CASSLSGGDTEAFF
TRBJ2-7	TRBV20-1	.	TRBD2	TGCAGTGCTAGGTTAGCGGGAGTATCTTACGAGCAGTACTTC	CSARLAGVSYEQYF
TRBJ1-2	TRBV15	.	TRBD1	TGTGCCACCAGCAGAGGAGGGACAGGGCTTGTTGGCTACACCTTC	CATSRGGTGLVGYTF
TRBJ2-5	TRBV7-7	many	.	TGTGCTAGCAGCTCCAAGCCAGAGGTGACCCAGTACTTC	CASSSKPEVTQYF
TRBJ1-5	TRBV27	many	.	TGTGCCAGCAGCCCCCCTGGCAAGCAGCCCCAGCATTTT	CASSPPGKQPQHF
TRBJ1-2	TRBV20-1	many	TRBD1	TGCTCGAACAAGCGGACAGGCTATGGCTACACCTTC	CSNKRTGYGYTF
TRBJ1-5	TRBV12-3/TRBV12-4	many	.	TGTGCCAGCAGTTTATCTCAGGTCAATCAGCCCCAGCATTTT	CASSLSQVNQPQHF
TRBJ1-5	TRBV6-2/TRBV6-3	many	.	TGTGCCAGCAGTGCCGATATGCAGCCCCAGCATTTT	CASSADMQPQHF
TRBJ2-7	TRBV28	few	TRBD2	TGTGCCAGCAGGGTGCTAGCGGGTAGGAACGAGCAGTACTTC	CASRVLAGRNEQYF
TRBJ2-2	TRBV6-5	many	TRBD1	TGTGCCAGCAGTTACCTTTGGACAGGGGAGAATGGGGGGGAGCTGTTTTTT	CASSYLWTGENGGELFF
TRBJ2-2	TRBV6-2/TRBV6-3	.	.	TGTGCCAGCAGTTACTCAGGGCGACCGAACACCGGGGAGCTGTTTTTT	CASSYSGRPNTGELFF
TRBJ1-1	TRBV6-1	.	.	TGTGCCAGCACCCTCGAAGGGGGGGGAGGCACTGAAGCTTTCTTT	CASTLEGGGGTEAFF
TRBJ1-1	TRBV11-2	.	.	TGTGCCAGCAGCTTAATGGTGTCAGAAGCTTTCTTT	CASSLMVSEAFF
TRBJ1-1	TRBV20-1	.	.	TGCAGTGCTGCCGGACGGCAAGAAGCTTTCTTT	CSAAGRQEAFF
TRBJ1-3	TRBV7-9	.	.	TGTGCCAGCAGCTTCCTTGCTAACACCATATATTTT	CASSFLANTIYF
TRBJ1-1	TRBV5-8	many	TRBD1	TGTGCCAGCAGCCGGACAGGGACGAACACTGAAGCTTTCTTT	CASSRTGTNTEAFF
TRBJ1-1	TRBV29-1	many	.	TGCAGCGTTGAAGAACAGATGAACACTGAAGCTTTCTTT	CSVEEQMNTEAFF
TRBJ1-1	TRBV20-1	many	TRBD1	TGCAGTGCTAGTGGGGACAGGGCGTACACTGAAGCTTTCTTT	CSASGDRAYTEAFF
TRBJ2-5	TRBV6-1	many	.	TGTGCCAGCAGTGAAGAAAGAAAAGAGACCCAGTACTTC	CASSEERKETQYF
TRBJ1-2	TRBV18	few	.	TGTGCCAGCTCCCGGGCTACTGAAGACTATGGCCACACCTTC	CASSRATEDYGHTF
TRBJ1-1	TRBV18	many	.	TGTGCCAGCTCACCCGGACAGACAACTGAAGCTTTCTTT	CASSPGQTTEAFF
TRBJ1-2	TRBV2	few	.	TGTGCCAGCAGAGACCCTGGATTTTATGGCTACACCTTC	CASRDPGFYGYTF
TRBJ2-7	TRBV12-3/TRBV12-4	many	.	TGTGCCAGCAGTTTATGGCAGGAGTCCTACGAGCAGTACTTC	CASSLWQESYEQYF
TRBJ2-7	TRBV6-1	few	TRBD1	TGTGCCAGCAGACGTACAGGGGTGGGCTCCTACGAGCAGTACTTC	CASRRTGVGSYEQYF
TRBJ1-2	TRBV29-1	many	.	TGCAGCGTTGCGACAGTTAACTATGGCTACACCTTC	CSVATVNYGYTF
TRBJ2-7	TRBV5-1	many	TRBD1	TGCGCCAGCAGGACCGACAGGGGCGGCTACGAGCAGTACTTC	CASRTDRGGYEQYF
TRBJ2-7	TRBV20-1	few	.	TGCAGTGTATCGAACGAGCAGTACTTC	CSVSNEQYF
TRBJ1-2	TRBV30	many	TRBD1	TGTGCCTGGCGGACAGGGCCCATCTATGGCTACACCTTC	CAWRTGPIYGYTF